This T cell receptor beta chain was captured by sequencing in a study of identical twins. Study findings and constraints: These conclusions were based on statistical analysis (cross-sectional, not following the same donors). The models gave estimates that fell short of the out-of-frame TCR alpha sharing seen in monozygotic twins. Reduced insertions were recorded for abundant cord blood beta clonotypes, with no such pattern in memory repertoires.

As concerns this clonotype: Its antigen is not identified. The junction and the germline gene differ at one end; a read error may be behind it.

CDR1 SGHAT and CDR2 FQNNGV come from the germline V gene. The CDR3 loop spans 16 amino acids. In TCRdb, the 5' RACE reads were re-called with MiXCR into one record per CDR3 protein. This table has some 900,000 distinct CDR3 sequences, 9% to 15% appearing once. Separately, the same data were catalogued under a study of yellow fever vaccine responses in identical twins.

Source material: PBMCs. The source is a woman younger than 30 in good health. The chain is built from TRBV11-2 and TRBJ2-3, with TRBD2 matching over 11 bases. CDR3 sequence reads: CASNLAGGANTDTQYF. In DNA, the CDR3 is TGTGCCAGCAACTTAGCGGGGGGGGCGAACACAGATACGCAGTATTTT.